Only a few counts were recorded for the clone carrying this T cell receptor (delta chain). The antigen is unknown. The sample is drawn from a study of Vδ1+ human thymocytes. The study's findings and limits: Unexpected Vdelta2 sequences could cause misinterpretation of bulk repertoire data. Thymic TRG and TRD repertoires appeared highly polyclonal, with Gaussian CDR3 length distributions. Thymic delta-chain repertoires held approximately 20% Vdelta2 sequences and few Vdelta3, despite high sort purity.

Sequences come from RNA converted to cDNA by reverse transcription. Pooled V-gene forward primers with one constant-region reverse primer generated the CDR3 amplicons by multiplex PCR. TCRdb re-called the multiplex PCR reads using CATT. Among about 27,000 delta-chain clones listed, less than 30% were seen once. The V segment lost 0 bases and the J segment 0 bases; nucleotides outside the gene matches: 21. The CDR3 spans 22 residues. Germline V gives CDR1 TSWWSYY, CDR2 QGS. The sorted cells were CD3+ Vdelta1+ Vdelta2- thymocytes from alphabeta-depleted thymus. Sorted Vdelta1+ thymocytes were about 96% to 99.6% pure.

This TCR derives from a boy less than two years old who had congenital heart surgery. The sample taken for sequencing was Vdelta1+ gamma-delta thymocytes from the thymus. Noted subset: FACS-sorted CD3+ TCRalphabeta- TCRVdelta1+ TCRVdelta2- thymocytes. The rearrangement links TRDV1 to TRDJ1, with 8 bases lining up with TRDD3. CDR3 protein: CALGELFLPRGYPPAYTDKLIF. The CDR3 region has the DNA TGTGCTCTTGGGGAACTCTTCCTTCCCCGGGGATACCCTCCAGCGTACACCGATAAACTCATCTTT.